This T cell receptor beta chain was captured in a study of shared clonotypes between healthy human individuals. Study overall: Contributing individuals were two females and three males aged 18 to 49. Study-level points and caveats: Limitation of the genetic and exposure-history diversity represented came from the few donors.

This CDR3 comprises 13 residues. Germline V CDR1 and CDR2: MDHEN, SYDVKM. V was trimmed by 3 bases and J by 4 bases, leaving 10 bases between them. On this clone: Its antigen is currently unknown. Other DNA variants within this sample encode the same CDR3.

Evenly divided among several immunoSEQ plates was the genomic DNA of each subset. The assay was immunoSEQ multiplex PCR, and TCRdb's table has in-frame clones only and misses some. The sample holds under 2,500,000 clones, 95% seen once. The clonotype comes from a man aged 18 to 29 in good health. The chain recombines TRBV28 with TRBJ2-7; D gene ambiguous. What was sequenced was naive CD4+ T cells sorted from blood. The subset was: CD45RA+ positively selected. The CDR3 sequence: CASSLGRVYEQYF. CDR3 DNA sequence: TGTGCCAGCAGTTTGGGAAGAGTGTACGAGCAGTACTTC. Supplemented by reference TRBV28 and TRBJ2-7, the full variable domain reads DVKVTQSSRYLVKRTGEKVFLECVQDMDHENMFWYRQDPGLGLRLIYFSYDVKMKEKGDIPEGYSVSREKKERFSLILESASTNQTSMYLCASSLGRVYEQYFGPGTRLTVT.